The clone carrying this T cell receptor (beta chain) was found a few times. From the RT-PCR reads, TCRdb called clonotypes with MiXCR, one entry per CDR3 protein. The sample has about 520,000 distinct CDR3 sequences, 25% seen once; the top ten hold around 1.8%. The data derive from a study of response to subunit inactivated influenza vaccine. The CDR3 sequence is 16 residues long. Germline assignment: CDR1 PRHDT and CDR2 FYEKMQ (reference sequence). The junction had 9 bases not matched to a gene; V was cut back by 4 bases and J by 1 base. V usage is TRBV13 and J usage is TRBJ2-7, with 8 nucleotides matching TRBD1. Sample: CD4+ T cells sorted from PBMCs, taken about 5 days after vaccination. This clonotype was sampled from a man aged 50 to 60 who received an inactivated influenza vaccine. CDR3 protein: CASSWARGLMSYEQYF. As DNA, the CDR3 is TGTGCCAGCAGCTGGGCCAGGGGGCTTATGTCCTACGAGCAGTACTTC.